The T cell receptor (beta chain) under discussion was sequenced for a study of OX40 agonist ivuxolimab in advanced cancers. On the study more broadly: Intravenous ivuxolimab was administered to patients every 2 weeks at 0.01 to 10 mg/kg.

Produced via immunoSEQ multiplex PCR; TCRdb's table is partial and in-frame only. The repertoire has about 46,000 clones, around 89% of them found once; the top ten carry 12%. The CDR3 is 16 amino acids. In germline, CDR1 is SGHNT, CDR2 YYREEE (reference sequence). J lost 2 bases, V lost 4 bases, and 8 bases had no gene match. V usage is TRBV5-4 and J usage is TRBJ1-5, with 8 bases that match TRBD1. This material consisted of CD4+ or CD8+ T cells sorted from blood, taken in a trial of the OX40 agonist ivuxolimab. This clonotype was sampled from an adult with an advanced solid tumor such as melanoma, head and neck, liver or kidney cancer. The CDR3 region is CASSQLKTGGNQPQHF. CDR3 nucleotide sequence: TGTGCCAGCAGCCAGTTAAAGACAGGGGGCAATCAGCCCCAGCATTTT. Full variable domain (missing parts from reference TRBV5-4 and TRBJ1-5): ETGVTQSPTHLIKTRGQQVTLRCSSQSGHNTVSWYQQALGQGPQFIFQYYREEENGRGNFPPRFSGLQFPNYSSELNVNALELDDSALYLCASSQLKTGGNQPQHFGDGTRLSIL.